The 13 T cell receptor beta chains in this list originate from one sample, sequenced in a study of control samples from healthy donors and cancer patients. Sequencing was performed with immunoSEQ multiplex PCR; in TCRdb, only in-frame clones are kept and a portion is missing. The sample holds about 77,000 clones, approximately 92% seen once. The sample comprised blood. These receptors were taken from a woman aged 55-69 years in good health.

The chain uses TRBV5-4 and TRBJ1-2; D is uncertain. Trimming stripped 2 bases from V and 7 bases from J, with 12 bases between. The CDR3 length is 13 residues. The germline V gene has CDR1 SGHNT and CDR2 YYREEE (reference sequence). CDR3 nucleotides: TGTGCCAGCAGCTTCGAACGGAAAGGTGGCTACACCTTC. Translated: CASSFERKGGYTF. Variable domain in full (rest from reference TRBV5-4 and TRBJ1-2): ETGVTQSPTHLIKTRGQQVTLRCSSQSGHNTVSWYQQALGQGPQFIFQYYREEENGRGNFPPRFSGLQFPNYSSELNVNALELDDSALYLCASSFERKGGYTFGSGTRLTVV.

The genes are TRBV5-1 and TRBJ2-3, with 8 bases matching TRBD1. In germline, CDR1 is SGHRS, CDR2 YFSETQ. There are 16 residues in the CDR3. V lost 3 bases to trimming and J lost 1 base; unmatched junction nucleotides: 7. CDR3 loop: CASSSTLGQGTDTQYF. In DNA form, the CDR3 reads TGCGCCAGCAGCTCCACCCTGGGACAGGGCACAGATACGCAGTATTTT.

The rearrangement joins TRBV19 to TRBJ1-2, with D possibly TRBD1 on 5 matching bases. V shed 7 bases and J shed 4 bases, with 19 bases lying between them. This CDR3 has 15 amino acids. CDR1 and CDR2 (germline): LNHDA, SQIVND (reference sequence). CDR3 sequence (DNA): TGTGCCAGTACCCTGGGACTCTCGAAGGTCTATGGCTACACCTTC. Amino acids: CASTLGLSKVYGYTF.

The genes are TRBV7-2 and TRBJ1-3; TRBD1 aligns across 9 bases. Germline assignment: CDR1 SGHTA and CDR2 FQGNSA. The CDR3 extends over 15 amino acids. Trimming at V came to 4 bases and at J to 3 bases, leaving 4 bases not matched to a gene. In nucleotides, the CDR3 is TGTGCCAGCAGCTCCGGGACAGGGCTTGGAAACACCATATATTTT. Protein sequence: CASSSGTGLGNTIYF.

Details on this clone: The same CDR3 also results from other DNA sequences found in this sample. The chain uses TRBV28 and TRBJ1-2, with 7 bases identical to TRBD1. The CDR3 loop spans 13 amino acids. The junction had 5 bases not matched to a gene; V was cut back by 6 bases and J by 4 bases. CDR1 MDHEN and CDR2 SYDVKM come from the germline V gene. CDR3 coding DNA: TGTGCCAGCAGCCTAGGGGGCGTCTATGGCTACACCTTC. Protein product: CASSLGGVYGYTF.

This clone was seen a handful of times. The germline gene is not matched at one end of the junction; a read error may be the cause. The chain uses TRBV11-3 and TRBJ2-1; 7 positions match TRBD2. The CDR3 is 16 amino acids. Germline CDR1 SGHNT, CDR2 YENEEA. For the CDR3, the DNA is TGTGCCAGCAGCCTAGACGGGAGGCACTCCTACAATGAGCAGTTCTTC. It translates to CASSLDGRHSYNEQFF.

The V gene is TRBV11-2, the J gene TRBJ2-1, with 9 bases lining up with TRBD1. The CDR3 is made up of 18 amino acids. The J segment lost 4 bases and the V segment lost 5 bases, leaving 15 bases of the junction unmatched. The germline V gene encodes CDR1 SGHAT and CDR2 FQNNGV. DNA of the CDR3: TGTGCCAGCAGCCAACAGGTGGGACAGGGAATTTTGTACAATGAGCAGTTCTTC. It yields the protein CASSQQVGQGILYNEQFF.

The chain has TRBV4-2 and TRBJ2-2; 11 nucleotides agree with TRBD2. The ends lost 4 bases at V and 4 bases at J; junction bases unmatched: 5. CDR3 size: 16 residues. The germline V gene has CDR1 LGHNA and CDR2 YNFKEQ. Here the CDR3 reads CASSPLAGGLTGELFF. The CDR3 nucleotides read TGTGCCAGCAGCCCGTTAGCGGGAGGGCTCACCGGGGAGCTGTTTTTT.

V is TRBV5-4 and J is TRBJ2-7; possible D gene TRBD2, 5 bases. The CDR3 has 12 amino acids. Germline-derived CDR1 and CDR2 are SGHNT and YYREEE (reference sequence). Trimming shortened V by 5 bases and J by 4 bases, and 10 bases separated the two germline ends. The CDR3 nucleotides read TGTGCCAGCAGTCAGAGCGGTTACGAGCAGTACTTC. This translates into CASSQSGYEQYF.

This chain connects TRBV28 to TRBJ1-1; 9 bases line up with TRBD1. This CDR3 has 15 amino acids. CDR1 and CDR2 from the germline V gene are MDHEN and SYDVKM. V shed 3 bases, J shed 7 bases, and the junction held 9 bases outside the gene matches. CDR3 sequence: CASSFTWDRANEAFF. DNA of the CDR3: TGTGCCAGCAGTTTCACGTGGGACAGGGCCAATGAAGCTTTCTTT.

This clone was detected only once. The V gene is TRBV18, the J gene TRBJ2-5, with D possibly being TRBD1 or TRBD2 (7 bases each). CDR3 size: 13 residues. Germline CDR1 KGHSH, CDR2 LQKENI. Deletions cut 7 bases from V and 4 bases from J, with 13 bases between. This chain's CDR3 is CASFTRGGETQYF. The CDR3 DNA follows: TGTGCCAGCTTCACCAGGGGGGGAGAGACCCAGTACTTC.

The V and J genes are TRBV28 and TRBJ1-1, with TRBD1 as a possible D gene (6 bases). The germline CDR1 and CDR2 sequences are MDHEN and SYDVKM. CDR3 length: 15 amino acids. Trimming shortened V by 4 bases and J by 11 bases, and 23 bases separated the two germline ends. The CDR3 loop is CASSSLIPGQSSAFF. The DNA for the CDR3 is TGTGCCAGCAGTTCATTAATCCCGGGACAAAGCTCGGCTTTCTTT.

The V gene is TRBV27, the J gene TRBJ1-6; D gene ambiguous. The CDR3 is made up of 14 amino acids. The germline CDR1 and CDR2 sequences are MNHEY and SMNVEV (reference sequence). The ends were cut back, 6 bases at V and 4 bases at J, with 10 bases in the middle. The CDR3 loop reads CASRPGLYNSPLHF. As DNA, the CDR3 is TGTGCCAGCAGACCAGGCCTATATAATTCACCCCTCCACTTT.